This T cell receptor beta chain was recorded in a study of shared clonotypes between healthy human individuals. The table came from immunoSEQ multiplex PCR; TCRdb's copy has only in-frame clones and leaves some out. The table shows approximately 980,000 clones, with less than 85% occurring only once. Sequencing was done on a sample of memory CD4+ T cells sorted from blood. Specified subset: CD45RA-negative fraction. The TCR was taken from a man aged 18 to 30 in good health.

CDR3 loop: CAWSGGRGATNEKLFF. CDR3 in DNA: TGTGCCTGGAGTGGGGGCAGGGGGGCAACTAATGAAAAACTGTTTTTT. The chain carries TRBV30 and TRBJ1-4; 7 nucleotides match TRBD1. The CDR3 runs 16 residues. CDR1 and CDR2 (germline): GTSNPN, SVGIG (reference sequence). V dropped 1 base and J dropped 0; count of bases not matched to a gene: 5.